Listed below are T cell receptor beta chains from one sample, sequenced in a study of blood T cell repertoires in COVID-19. Assay: immunoSEQ multiplex PCR; the TCRdb copy retains only in-frame clones and omits some. The sample records about 230,000 clones, over 70% being singletons. Material for sequencing was peripheral blood. All receptors come from an elderly woman with acute or convalescent COVID-19. The CDR3 runs from the conserved cysteine through the conserved F or W. The order of the fields is CDR3 protein, CDR3 DNA, clone size, D gene, V gene, J gene. A D gene is named only where the DNA matches it firmly. Rows give clone size only sometimes, using once, few, many, or a class for an expanded clone.

CDR3aa: CAWSLSSRTSGGHEQYF
CDR3nt: TGTGCCTGGAGCCTGTCCTCACGGACTAGCGGGGGCCACGAGCAGTACTTC
abundance: NA
d_gene: TRBD2
v_gene: TRBV30
j_gene: TRBJ2-7

CDR3aa: CASSQDQGSYEQYF
CDR3nt: TGTGCCAGCAGCCAAGATCAGGGGTCCTACGAGCAGTACTTC
abundance: NA
d_gene: NA
v_gene: TRBV14
j_gene: TRBJ2-7

CDR3aa: CAWGGSGVITDTQYF
CDR3nt: TGTGCCTGGGGGGGCAGCGGGGTGATCACAGATACGCAGTATTTT
abundance: NA
d_gene: NA
v_gene: TRBV30
j_gene: TRBJ2-3

CDR3aa: CSVEPGQGATEAFF
CDR3nt: TGCAGCGTTGAACCGGGACAGGGGGCCACTGAAGCTTTCTTT
abundance: NA
d_gene: TRBD1
v_gene: TRBV29-1
j_gene: TRBJ1-1

CDR3aa: CASSETAATDTQYF
CDR3nt: TGTGCCAGCAGTGAAACCGCGGCCACAGATACGCAGTATTTT
abundance: NA
d_gene: NA
v_gene: TRBV6-1
j_gene: TRBJ2-3

CDR3aa: CASSLPVGRGNGYTF
CDR3nt: TGCGCCAGCAGCCTGCCGGTAGGGCGGGGGAACGGCTACACCTTC
abundance: few
d_gene: NA
v_gene: TRBV5-1
j_gene: TRBJ1-2

CDR3aa: CASSFDSDQPQHF
CDR3nt: TGTGCCAGCAGTTTTGACTCAGATCAGCCCCAGCATTTT
abundance: NA
d_gene: NA
v_gene: TRBV28
j_gene: TRBJ1-5

CDR3aa: CASSTGGRVSSNSPLHF
CDR3nt: TGTGCCAGCAGTACTGGGGGCAGGGTCAGCAGTAATTCACCCCTCCACTTT
abundance: NA
d_gene: NA
v_gene: TRBV25-1
j_gene: TRBJ1-6

CDR3aa: CSVERLAVTSYNEQFF
CDR3nt: TGCAGCGTTGAACGCCTAGCGGTTACGTCCTACAATGAGCAGTTCTTC
abundance: once
d_gene: TRBD2
v_gene: TRBV29-1
j_gene: TRBJ2-1

CDR3aa: CASRPGATNYGYTF
CDR3nt: TGTGCCAGCAGACCAGGGGCGACTAACTATGGCTACACCTTC
abundance: NA
d_gene: NA
v_gene: TRBV6-5
j_gene: TRBJ1-2

CDR3aa: CATLSAKISYEQYF
CDR3nt: TGTGCCACCCTATCCGCAAAGATATCCTACGAGCAGTACTTC
abundance: few
d_gene: NA
v_gene: TRBV10-3
j_gene: TRBJ2-7

CDR3aa: CASSLRAKGVTDTQYF
CDR3nt: TGTGCCAGCAGCTTGCGAGCGAAAGGGGTCACAGATACGCAGTATTTT
abundance: NA
d_gene: NA
v_gene: TRBV7-2
j_gene: TRBJ2-3

CDR3aa: CASRQGDYGYTF
CDR3nt: TGTGCCAGTAGACAGGGGGACTATGGCTACACCTTC
abundance: NA
d_gene: TRBD1
v_gene: TRBV19
j_gene: TRBJ1-2

CDR3aa: CASSLEQVYGYTF
CDR3nt: TGTGCCAGCAGTTTAGAGCAAGTCTATGGCTACACCTTC
abundance: once
d_gene: NA
v_gene: TRBV28
j_gene: TRBJ1-2

CDR3aa: CASSLALVTSQASQQYF
CDR3nt: TGCGCCAGCAGCTTGGCTCTGGTTACTAGCCAAGCGTCCCAACAGTACTTC
abundance: NA
d_gene: NA
v_gene: TRBV5-1
j_gene: TRBJ2-7

CDR3aa: CASSMSVEQFF
CDR3nt: TGTGCCAGTAGTATGAGCGTTGAGCAGTTCTTC
abundance: many
d_gene: NA
v_gene: TRBV19
j_gene: TRBJ2-1

CDR3aa: CASSGRSGQGGGYTF
CDR3nt: TGTGCCAGCAGCGGTCGATCGGGGCAGGGAGGTGGCTACACCTTC
abundance: NA
d_gene: NA
v_gene: TRBV14
j_gene: TRBJ1-2

CDR3aa: CASPTRGAGGIGGYTF
CDR3nt: TGTGCCAGCCCCACCCGGGGGGCAGGCGGGATAGGAGGCTACACCTTC
abundance: once
d_gene: NA
v_gene: TRBV28
j_gene: TRBJ1-2

CDR3aa: CASIREGTDTQYF
CDR3nt: TGTGCCAGCATCAGGGAGGGGACAGATACGCAGTATTTT
abundance: few
d_gene: TRBD2
v_gene: TRBV6-6
j_gene: TRBJ2-3

CDR3aa: CAWSSASGTWEQYF
CDR3nt: TGTGCCTGGAGTTCGGCTAGCGGGACGTGGGAGCAGTACTTC
abundance: NA
d_gene: TRBD2
v_gene: TRBV30
j_gene: TRBJ2-7

CDR3aa: CASSLIRTDTQYF
CDR3nt: TGTGCCAGCAGCTTGATCAGGACAGATACGCAGTATTTT
abundance: NA
d_gene: NA
v_gene: TRBV5-8
j_gene: TRBJ2-3

CDR3aa: CAWRKPRNYGYTF
CDR3nt: TGTGCCTGGAGGAAACCGAGGAACTATGGCTACACCTTC
abundance: few
d_gene: NA
v_gene: TRBV30
j_gene: TRBJ1-2

CDR3aa: CASTGQGAFNGYTF
CDR3nt: TGTGCCAGCACGGGACAGGGGGCGTTCAATGGCTACACCTTC
abundance: few
d_gene: TRBD1
v_gene: TRBV2
j_gene: TRBJ1-2

CDR3aa: CASSSDRVSYGYTF
CDR3nt: TGTGCCAGCAGCTCTGACAGAGTAAGCTATGGCTACACCTTC
abundance: few
d_gene: NA
v_gene: TRBV27
j_gene: TRBJ1-2

CDR3aa: CASSLLGQEIYGYTF
CDR3nt: TGTGCCAGCAGTTTGTTGGGACAAGAAATCTATGGCTACACCTTC
abundance: NA
d_gene: NA
v_gene: TRBV28
j_gene: TRBJ1-2

CDR3aa: CASSPRGVPYSDGYTF
CDR3nt: TGTGCCAGCAGCCCGCGGGGGGTCCCCTATAGTGATGGCTACACCTTC
abundance: NA
d_gene: NA
v_gene: TRBV14
j_gene: TRBJ1-2

CDR3aa: CATSDNRDHTDTQYF
CDR3nt: TGTGCCACCAGTGATAACAGGGACCACACAGATACGCAGTATTTT
abundance: NA
d_gene: NA
v_gene: TRBV24-1
j_gene: TRBJ2-3

CDR3aa: CASSEFAGETQYF
CDR3nt: TGTGCCAGCTCGGAGTTCGCCGGAGAGACCCAGTACTTC
abundance: NA
d_gene: NA
v_gene: TRBV18
j_gene: TRBJ2-5

CDR3aa: CASSLARGQAIQETQYF
CDR3nt: TGTGCCAGCAGCTTGGCCCGGGGACAGGCGATCCAAGAGACCCAGTACTTC
abundance: NA
d_gene: TRBD1
v_gene: TRBV5-8
j_gene: TRBJ2-5

CDR3aa: CASSPYRGPPLWQYF
CDR3nt: TGTGCCAGCAGCCCGTACAGGGGGCCCCCCCTCTGGCAGTACTTC
abundance: NA
d_gene: TRBD1
v_gene: TRBV3-1/TRBV3-2
j_gene: TRBJ2-7

CDR3aa: CASSLARWKDNTEQRETQYF
CDR3nt: TGCGCCAGCAGCTTGGCTCGGTGGAAGGACAATACAGAACAAAGAGAGACCCAGTACTTC
abundance: few
d_gene: NA
v_gene: TRBV5-1
j_gene: TRBJ2-5